Below are 24 T cell receptor beta chains sequenced from a single sample in a study of glioma-infiltrating T cells. The iRepertoire nested amplicon-rescue multiplex PCR amplified TCR alpha and beta CDR3s from RNA. TCRdb redid the calling of the multiplex PCR reads with MiXCR, one entry per CDR3 protein. The sample includes 400,000 or so distinct CDR3 sequences, 41% of them seen just once. Source material: glioma tissue, nonneoplastic brain tissue, or PBMCs (not recorded which). These receptors all stem from a human donor with low-grade glioma or glioblastoma, undergoing nonglioma brain surgery, or in good health (not recorded which).

There are many counts of this clonotype. The chain has TRBV20-1 and TRBJ2-3; D is perhaps TRBD2 (7 bases). From germline, CDR1 is DFQATT and CDR2 SNEGSKA (reference sequence). CDR3 length equals 15 residues. V lost 8 bases and J lost 4, with 22 bases in between. This chain's CDR3 is CSRSPNGGPADTQYF. CDR3 bases: TGCAGTCGTTCCCCGAACGGGGGGCCAGCAGATACGCAGTATTTT.

This clonotype was counted a few times. The genes are TRBV7-2 and TRBJ2-7, with 7 bases identical to TRBD2. This CDR3 is 16 amino acids long. From germline, CDR1 is SGHTA and CDR2 FQGNSA. With V trimmed by 5 bases and J by 3 bases, 13 bases remained unmatched. CDR3 in DNA: TGTGCCAGCAGCCTCCTCTCTGGGACTACTTTCTACGAGCAGTACTTC. Amino acids: CASSLLSGTTFYEQYF. The full variable domain, with the rest looked up from reference TRBV7-2 and TRBJ2-7, is GAGVSQSPSNKVTEKGKDVELRCDPISGHTALYWYRQSLGQGLEFLIYFQGNSAPDKSGLPSDRFSAERTGGSVSTLTIQRTQQEDSAVYLCASSLLSGTTFYEQYFGPGTRLTVT.

This clonotype has just one count. A junction boundary mismatches the germline segment, possibly from a read error. The chain joins TRBV28 to TRBJ2-3; TRBD1 matches 7 bases. There are 14 residues in the CDR3. Per the germline V gene, CDR1 is MDHEN and CDR2 is SYDVKM. The CDR3, as DNA: TGTGCCAGCAGTCGGAACACCGGGACAGATTCGCAGTATTTT. Its protein is CASSRNTGTDSQYF.

This chain uses TRBV7-2 with TRBJ1-1, with D possibly being TRBD1 (5 bases). The germline V gene has CDR1 SGHTA and CDR2 FQGNSA. There are 15 residues in the CDR3. V lost 3 bases and J 1 base, leaving 12 bases between the germline ends. The CDR3 DNA reads as TGTGCCAGCAGCTTCCCGGGACGGAAGAACACTGAAGCTTTCTTT. It is translated as CASSFPGRKNTEAFF.

The chain joins TRBV2 to TRBJ2-3; TRBD1 aligns across 7 bases. The CDR3 length is 14 residues. The V and J ends lost 6 bases and 2 bases, in that order; junction bases with no gene match: 5. Germline values: CDR1 SNHLY, CDR2 FYNNEI. The CDR3 DNA follows: TGTGCCAGCAGCCGGGACAGCTACACAGATACGCAGTATTTT. Its translation: CASSRDSYTDTQYF.

This clonotype was observed at least ten times. This sequence joins TRBV15 and TRBJ2-1, with TRBD2 identical over 9 bases. Germline V lookup: CDR1 LNHNV, CDR2 YYDKDF (reference sequence). The CDR3 has 14 residues. J lost 9 bases, V lost 5 bases, and 8 bases had no gene match. CDR3: CATSALAGVSEQFF. As DNA, the CDR3 is TGTGCCACCAGCGCGTTAGCGGGAGTTAGTGAGCAGTTCTTC.

V gene TRBV20-1 combines with J gene TRBJ2-7; 9 bases align to TRBD2. This CDR3 comprises 13 residues. With 5 bases clipped from V and 4 bases from J, the junction kept 6 bases outside the gene matches. CDR1 DFQATT and CDR2 SNEGSKA come from the germline V gene (reference sequence). Written as DNA, the CDR3 is TGCAGTGCTCTCCTAGCGGGATCGTACGAGCAGTACTTC. This encodes CSALLAGSYEQYF.

The chain carries TRBV20-1 and TRBJ2-7; 7 bases agree with TRBD1. V lost 5 bases to trimming and J lost 5 bases; unmatched junction nucleotides: 9. This CDR3 contains 13 residues. Germline assignment: CDR1 DFQATT and CDR2 SNEGSKA (reference sequence). As DNA, the CDR3 is TGCAGTGCTGACAAGGGGGCGAAAAACGAGCAGTACTTC. This gives the protein CSADKGAKNEQYF.

As for this clonotype: This could be a read error, since a much larger clone is one nucleotide away. V is TRBV28 and J is TRBJ1-6; TRBD1 might be the D (5 bases). The CDR3 loop spans 13 amino acids. CDR1 is MDHEN, CDR2 SYDVKM, per germline. CDR3 bases: TGTGCCAGCCTAGGACATTTTAATTCACCCCTCTACTTT. Translated, it gives CASLGHFNSPLYF.

This clonotype showed up many times. The CDR3 reads CASSLSLGYEQYF. In nucleotides, the CDR3 is TGTGCCAGCAGTTTATCGTTGGGGTACGAGCAGTACTTC. The rearrangement links TRBV27 to TRBJ2-7; the D is unclear. CDR3 size: 13 residues. Germline V gene sequence: CDR1 MNHEY, CDR2 SMNVEV (reference sequence). V was trimmed by 0 bases and J by 4 bases, leaving 7 bases between them.

This chain connects TRBV20-1 to TRBJ2-1, with D uncertain. Trimming shortened V by 0 bases and J by 0 bases, and 12 bases separated the two germline ends. The CDR3 runs 16 residues. Germline values: CDR1 DFQATT, CDR2 SNEGSKA (reference sequence). CDR3 sequence reads: CSARDLVARSYNEQFF. The CDR3 nucleotides are TGCAGTGCTAGAGATCTGGTGGCCCGCTCCTACAATGAGCAGTTCTTC.

A remark on this clonotype: The CDR3 carries no conserved terminal phenylalanine or tryptophan, so it likely arises from a read error. The chain uses TRBV6-1 and TRBJ2-7; 7 bases fit TRBD2. This CDR3 contains 14 residues. V was pared by 8 bases and J by 5 bases, with 12 bases of the junction left unmatched. The germline CDR1 and CDR2 sequences are MNHNS and SASEGT. The CDR3 bases are TGTGCCAGCCCTGCCCCGGGAGGAAACAACGAGCAGTACTCC. Its protein is CASPAPGGNNEQYS.

The CDR3 DNA is TGTGCCATCAGTTCTAGACAGGGAGGAGGGTACGAGCAGTACTTC. This sequence encodes CAISSRQGGGYEQYF. The rearrangement joins TRBV10-3 to TRBJ2-7, with TRBD1 as a possible D gene (7 bases). Per the germline V gene, CDR1 is ENHRY and CDR2 is SYGVKD. The CDR3 has 15 residues. Trimming removed 5 bases from V and 4 bases from J, with 18 bases in between.

This clonotype has only one observation. A much larger clonotype is one base distant, so this may be a read error. The chain employs TRBV27 and TRBJ1-5, with D perhaps TRBD1 (5 bases). The CDR3 totals 15 residues. Germline V gene lookup returns CDR1 MNHEY and CDR2 SMNVEV (reference sequence). As DNA, the CDR3 is TGTGCCAGCAGTCCGACGGGACTTAACAATAAGCCCCAGCATTTT. It is translated as CASSPTGLNNKPQHF.

In regard to this clonotype: This sequence may be a read error, since a much larger clone differs from it by one base. The chain carries TRBV27 and TRBJ2-3, with D possibly TRBD2 on 5 matching bases. The CDR3 runs 16 residues. Germline CDR1 MNHEY, CDR2 SMNVEV (reference sequence). The CDR3 region is CASSFIGFSSTDKQYF. In DNA, the CDR3 is TGTGCCAGCAGTTTTATTGGATTTTCTAGCACAGATAAGCAGTATTTT.

The rearrangement joins TRBV15 to TRBJ2-7; D is uncertain. This CDR3 is built from 13 residues. With 0 bases removed from V and 2 bases from J, the gap between germline ends came to 5 bases. Germline assignment: CDR1 LNHNV and CDR2 YYDKDF (reference sequence). CDR3 region: CATSRDSAYEQYF. CDR3 DNA: TGTGCCACCAGCAGAGATTCAGCCTACGAGCAGTACTTC.

On this clonotype: A much larger clone differs by one base, so this may be a read error. This rearrangement joins TRBV7-2 to TRBJ1-5; D is unclear. This CDR3 has 12 amino acids. Germline CDR1 is SGHTA and CDR2 is FQGNSA. The V gene lost 7 bases and the J gene lost 7 bases, with 11 bases spanning the gap. In nucleotides, the CDR3 is TGTGCCAGCATCTTCGATTTGCAGCCCCAGCATTTT. Translated: CASIFDLQPQHF.

A remark on this clonotype: The junction shows a germline mismatch at one end, possibly a read error. The CDR3 region is CAGSRDSPSYNEQSF. CDR3 sequence (DNA): TGTGCCGGCAGTAGGGACAGTCCCTCCTACAATGAGCAGTCCTTC. This chain links TRBV6-2 or TRBV6-3 with TRBJ2-1; 7 bases are a match to TRBD1. The CDR3 consists of 15 residues. Per the germline V gene, CDR1 is MNHEY and CDR2 is SVGEGT.

This clonotype was seen many times. This chain uses TRBV6-1 with TRBJ2-7; maybe TRBD1 (6 bases). Germline-derived CDR1 and CDR2 are MNHNS and SASEGT. V was trimmed by 7 bases and J by 3 bases, leaving 19 bases between them. The CDR3 totals 15 residues. The CDR3 is CASTPQGTPRYEQYF. In DNA form, the CDR3 reads TGTGCCAGCACCCCTCAAGGGACACCCCGCTACGAGCAGTACTTC.

Concerning this clonotype: The CDR3 does not close with the conserved phenylalanine or tryptophan, likely indicating a read error. This sequence joins TRBV20-1 and TRBJ2-7; 9 bases map to TRBD2. V lost 6 bases, J lost 0 bases, and 3 bases stayed unmatched. The CDR3 contains 13 residues. The germline V gene encodes CDR1 DFQATT and CDR2 SNEGSKA (reference sequence). CDR3 residues: CSALAGNSYEQYL. DNA of the CDR3: TGCAGTGCGCTAGCGGGAAACTCCTACGAGCAGTACCTC.

A note on this clonotype: One base away lies a much larger clone, so this may be a sequencing read error. The V call is TRBV12-3 or TRBV12-4, the J call TRBJ2-1; TRBD2 matches at 7 bases. Losses at the gene ends were 1 base for V and 4 bases for J; bases not matched to a gene: 4. The CDR3 length is 15 residues. The CDR3 coding sequence is TGTGCCAGCAGTTTAGAGGGCGGGAGATACAATGAGCAGTTCTTC. The encoded protein is CASSLEGGRYNEQFF.

Comments on this clonotype: One end of the junction is discordant with germline, which a read error may explain. The J gene is TRBJ2-2, the V gene TRBV4-1; a weak D match, TRBD1 (6 bases). The germline gives CDR1 MGHRA, CDR2 YSYEKL. This CDR3 spans 15 amino acids. In nucleotides, the CDR3 is TGCGCCAGCAGTCAAGATCCAGGGGAAACCGGGGAGCTGTTTTTT. Translation: CASSQDPGETGELFF.

The chain is built from TRBV5-5 and TRBJ2-3; D is uncertain. CDR3 length: 11 amino acids. V lost 4 bases and J lost 6, with 6 bases in between. CDR1 and CDR2 (germline): SGHKS, YYEKEE (reference sequence). As DNA, the CDR3 is TGTGCCAGCAGCGTAATTGATACGCAGTATTTT. This encodes CASSVIDTQYF.

The sample holds many counts of this clonotype. The chain employs TRBV20-1 and TRBJ2-1, with TRBD2 identical over 10 bases. The CDR3 length is 18 residues. After removal of 5 bases from V and 0 bases from J, the junction contained 13 bases not matched to a gene. Germline V lookup: CDR1 DFQATT, CDR2 SNEGSKA (reference sequence). The CDR3 region is CSAPPGGTSAISYNEQFF. In DNA, the CDR3 is TGCAGTGCTCCCCCGGGCGGGACTAGCGCCATCTCCTACAATGAGCAGTTCTTC.